This T cell receptor (beta chain) was found in a study of T-cell reconstitution after alpha-beta-depleted transplantation in children. Unique molecular identifiers were incorporated when the TCRbeta library was constructed. TCRdb re-derived calls from the PCR reads in MiXCR, one entry per CDR3 protein. The sample holds about 72,000 distinct CDR3 sequences, about 7% seen once. The germline gives CDR1 MRHNA, CDR2 SNTAGT. CDR3 length: 19 residues. Between the trimmed V and J ends, which lost 11 bases and 3 bases, there was a span of 34 bases. The material was PBMCs from the stem cell graft donor, obtained from the stem cell graft. This clonotype originated in a human donor who donated a stem cell graft to a child with acute lymphoblastic leukemia. The genes are TRBV6-4 and TRBJ2-5; D may be TRBD2 (6 bases). The chain's CDR3 is CASRQRWGWRWRREETQYF. CDR3 coding DNA: TGTGCCTCCCGCCAGCGATGGGGCTGGAGGTGGCGGAGGGAAGAGACCCAGTACTTC.